These 11 T cell receptor beta chains share one sample of origin, sequenced in a study of T-cell memory formation after mild COVID-19. TCRdb re-called the 5' RACE reads with MiXCR, one entry per CDR3 protein. Altogether approximately 490,000 distinct CDR3 sequences are present, about a fifth being singletons, with the ten largest covering around 12%. Source material: PBMCs or a T cell subset sorted from them (not recorded which). The receptor source for this set is an adult woman who had mild COVID-19 (a few samples of this study predate the infection). Cell type and time point are not known.

This clonotype was seen more than once but under ten times. The chain has TRBV12-3 or TRBV12-4 and TRBJ1-5; possibly TRBD1 for D (6 bases). This CDR3 is built from 14 residues. Trimming shortened V by 6 bases and J by 2 bases, and 11 bases separated the two germline ends. CDR3 DNA sequence: TGTGCCAGCAGCACGAGACAGGGCAATCAGCCCCAGCATTTT. It encodes CASSTRQGNQPQHF.

This clonotype was detected a few times. The chain employs TRBV6-6 and TRBJ1-3; 9 nucleotides match TRBD1. Trimming removed 6 bases from V and 1 base from J; junction bases left unmatched: 7. This CDR3 comprises 16 residues. The germline CDR1 and CDR2 sequences are MNHNY and SVGAGI (reference sequence). The CDR3 DNA reads as TGTGCCAGCAGCCGTCCGGGACAGGGATCTGGAAACACCATATATTTT. Translation gives CASSRPGQGSGNTIYF.

This clonotype was seen a handful of times. V and J are TRBV7-2 and TRBJ2-4; TRBD1 matches at 7 bases. Germline values: CDR1 SGHTA, CDR2 FQGNSA. The CDR3 spans 14 residues. The J segment lost 6 bases and the V segment lost 4 bases, leaving 6 bases of the junction unmatched. CDR3 DNA sequence: TGTGCCAGCAGCTCTGGGGACAGTTTAAACATTCAGTACTTC. Its protein is CASSSGDSLNIQYF.

This clonotype has just a few counts. This sequence joins TRBV19 and TRBJ1-5, with D uncertain. The V gene lost 3 bases and the J gene lost 0 bases, with 12 bases spanning the gap. This CDR3 comprises 16 residues. The V gene's germline CDR1 is LNHDA and CDR2 SQIVND (reference sequence). The CDR3 is CASSIVADYSNQPQHF. CDR3 in DNA: TGTGCCAGTAGTATTGTGGCGGATTATAGCAATCAGCCCCAGCATTTT.

This clonotype has only a few counts. This chain uses TRBV7-2 with TRBJ1-4, with 8 positions matching TRBD1. CDR1 and CDR2 from the germline V gene are SGHTA and FQGNSA. The V and J ends lost 5 bases and 9 bases, in that order; junction bases with no gene match: 5. The CDR3 runs to 13 residues. CDR3 in DNA: TGTGCCAGCAGCGAGGACAGGGCGCAAAAACTGTTTTTT. This sequence encodes CASSEDRAQKLFF.

This clonotype was observed a few times. The chain recombines TRBV27 with TRBJ1-1; 8 positions match TRBD1. The V and J ends lost 8 bases and 3 bases, in that order; junction bases with no gene match: 5. This CDR3 has 13 amino acids. The V gene's germline CDR1 is MNHEY and CDR2 SMNVEV (reference sequence). The CDR3 sequence is CASRTGWDTEAFF. CDR3 nucleotides: TGTGCCAGCCGGACAGGGTGGGACACTGAAGCTTTCTTT.

A few counts support this clonotype. The chain employs TRBV29-1 and TRBJ1-2; D is ambiguous. The CDR3 is 13 residues long. Between the trimmed V and J ends, which lost 3 bases and 8 bases, there was a span of 16 bases. Germline CDR1 is SQVTM and CDR2 is ANQGSEA. The CDR3 here is CSVDGGAAGGYTF. The CDR3, as DNA: TGCAGCGTTGACGGTGGAGCGGCCGGGGGCTACACCTTC.

This clonotype was detected only a few times. The chain uses TRBV7-8 and TRBJ2-3; TRBD2 agrees at 7 bases. V shed 1 base, J shed 1 base, and the junction held 5 bases outside the gene matches. Germline loops: CDR1 SGHVS, CDR2 FQNEAQ. The CDR3 runs 16 residues. The CDR3, as DNA: TGTGCCAGCAGCTTAGTGGCGGGGAGGGGCACAGATACGCAGTATTTT. Amino acid sequence: CASSLVAGRGTDTQYF.

This chain links TRBV6-5 with TRBJ2-2; 9 bases map to TRBD2. Germline values: CDR1 MNHEY, CDR2 SVGAGI. V gave up 6 bases and J gave up 3 bases; unmatched junction bases: 5. This CDR3 contains 15 residues. CDR3 nucleotide sequence: TGTGCCAGCAGACCACGACTAGCGGACACCGGGGAGCTGTTTTTT. Amino acids: CASRPRLADTGELFF.

The gene calls are TRBV12-3 or TRBV12-4 and TRBJ2-7; D remains ambiguous. The CDR3 has 13 amino acids. V lost 4 bases and J 4 bases, leaving 11 bases between the germline ends. The DNA of the CDR3 is TGTGCCAGCAGTTCCCAGGTGGTTTACGAGCAGTACTTC. Its protein is CASSSQVVYEQYF.

This clonotype was seen a few times. The chain recombines TRBV20-1 with TRBJ2-1; D not resolved. This CDR3 has 12 residues. Looked up from germline, CDR1 is DFQATT and CDR2 is SNEGSKA (reference sequence). With 6 bases removed from V and 5 bases from J, the gap between germline ends came to 11 bases. The CDR3 DNA reads as TGCAGTGCCATTGTGCCCAACAATGAGCAGTTCTTC. This translates into CSAIVPNNEQFF.